This entry describes one T cell receptor beta chain. The entry originates in a study of blood T cell repertoires in COVID-19. Overall study: COVID-19 samples, acute and convalescent, were from the United States, Italy and Spain.

This CDR3 spans 14 amino acids. Per the germline V gene, CDR1 is SGHVS and CDR2 is FNYEAQ. V dropped 3 bases and J dropped 6 bases, with 14 bases sitting between them. Clones were sequenced by immunoSEQ multiplex PCR, and TCRdb holds only the in-frame ones, with some missing. The table lists about 150,000 clones, 80% to 90% of them singletons, with almost 10% in the top ten. The origin of this receptor is a woman aged 45 to 65 with acute or convalescent COVID-19. This sequence joins TRBV7-6 and TRBJ1-2; a weak D match, TRBD1 (5 bases). The sequencing sample was made of peripheral blood. CDR3 coding DNA: TGTGCCAGCAGCTTCGGGGGGATCGGCAATGGCTACACCTTC. It specifies CASSFGGIGNGYTF.